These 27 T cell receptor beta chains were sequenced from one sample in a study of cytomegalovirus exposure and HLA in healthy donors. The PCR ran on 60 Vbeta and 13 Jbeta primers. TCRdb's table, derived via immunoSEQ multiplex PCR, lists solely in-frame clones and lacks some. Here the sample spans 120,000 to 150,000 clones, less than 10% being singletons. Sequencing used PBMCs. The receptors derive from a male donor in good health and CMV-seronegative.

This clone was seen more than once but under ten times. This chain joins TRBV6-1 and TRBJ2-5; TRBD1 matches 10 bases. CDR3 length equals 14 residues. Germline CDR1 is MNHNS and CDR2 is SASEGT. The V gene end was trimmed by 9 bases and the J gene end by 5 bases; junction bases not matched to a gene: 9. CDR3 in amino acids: CASFEAGQGETQYF. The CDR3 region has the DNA TGTGCCAGTTTCGAGGCGGGACAGGGGGAGACCCAGTACTTC.

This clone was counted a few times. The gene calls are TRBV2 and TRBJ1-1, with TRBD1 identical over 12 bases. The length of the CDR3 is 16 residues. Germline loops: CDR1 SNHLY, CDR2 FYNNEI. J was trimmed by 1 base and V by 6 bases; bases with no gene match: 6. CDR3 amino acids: CASRAGTGGANTEAFF. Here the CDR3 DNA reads TGTGCCAGCAGAGCCGGGACAGGGGGCGCGAACACTGAAGCTTTCTTT.

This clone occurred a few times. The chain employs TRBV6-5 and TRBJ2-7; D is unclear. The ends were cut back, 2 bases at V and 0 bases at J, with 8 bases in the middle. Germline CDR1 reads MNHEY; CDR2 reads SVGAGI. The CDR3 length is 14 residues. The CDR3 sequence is CASSYNGVSYEQYF. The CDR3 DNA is TGTGCCAGCAGTTACAACGGAGTCTCCTACGAGCAGTACTTC.

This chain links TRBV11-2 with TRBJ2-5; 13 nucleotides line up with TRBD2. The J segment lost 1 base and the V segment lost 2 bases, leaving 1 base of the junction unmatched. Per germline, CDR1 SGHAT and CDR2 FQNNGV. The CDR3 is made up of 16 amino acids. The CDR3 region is CASSLWTSGSQETQYF. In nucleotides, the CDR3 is TGTGCCAGCAGCTTATGGACTAGCGGGAGCCAAGAGACCCAGTACTTC. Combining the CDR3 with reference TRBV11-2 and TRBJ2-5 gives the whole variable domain EAGVAQSPRYKIIEKRQSVAFWCNPISGHATLYWYQQILGQGPKLLIQFQNNGVVDDSQLPKDRFSAERLKGVDSTLKIQPAKLEDSAVYLCASSLWTSGSQETQYFGPGTRLLVL.

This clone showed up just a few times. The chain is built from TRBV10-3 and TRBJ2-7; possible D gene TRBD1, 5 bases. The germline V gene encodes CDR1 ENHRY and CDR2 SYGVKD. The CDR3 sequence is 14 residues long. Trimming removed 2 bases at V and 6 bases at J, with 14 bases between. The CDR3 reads CAISEGHRTSEQYF. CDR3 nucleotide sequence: TGTGCCATCAGTGAGGGACACCGTACGTCCGAGCAGTACTTC.

The CDR3 reads CASSVARRGGVDEQFF. The CDR3 coding sequence is TGTGCCAGCAGCGTAGCTAGGAGGGGGGGCGTCGATGAGCAGTTCTTC. The J gene is TRBJ2-1, the V gene TRBV9; perhaps TRBD2 as D (7 bases). Germline V CDR1 and CDR2: SGDLS, YYNGEE. This CDR3 spans 16 amino acids. V dropped 0 bases and J dropped 8 bases, with 18 bases sitting between them.

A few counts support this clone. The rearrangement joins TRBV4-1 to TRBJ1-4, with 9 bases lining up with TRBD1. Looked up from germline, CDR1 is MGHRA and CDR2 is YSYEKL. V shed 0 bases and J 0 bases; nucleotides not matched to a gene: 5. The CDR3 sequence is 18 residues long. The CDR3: CASSQDRDRATTNEKLFF. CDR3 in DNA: TGCGCCAGCAGCCAAGATCGGGACAGGGCTACAACTAATGAAAAACTGTTTTTT.

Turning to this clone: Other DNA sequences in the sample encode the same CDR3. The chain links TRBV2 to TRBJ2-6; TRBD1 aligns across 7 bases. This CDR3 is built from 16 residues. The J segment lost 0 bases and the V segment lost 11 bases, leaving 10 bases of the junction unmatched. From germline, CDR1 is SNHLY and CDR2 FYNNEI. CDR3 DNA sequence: TGTGCCGGGCACGGGACAGAGACCTCTGGGGCCAACGTCCTGACTTTC. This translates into CAGHGTETSGANVLTF.

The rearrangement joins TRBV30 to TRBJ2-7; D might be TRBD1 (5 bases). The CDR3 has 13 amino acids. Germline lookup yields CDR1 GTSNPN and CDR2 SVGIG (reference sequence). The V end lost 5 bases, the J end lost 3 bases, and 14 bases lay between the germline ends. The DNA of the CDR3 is TGTGCCTGGTCACAGGCGAACCTCTACGAGCAGTACTTC. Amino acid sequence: CAWSQANLYEQYF.

The CDR3 reads CASSYYRLGSGNTIYF. As DNA, the CDR3 is TGCGCCAGCAGCTATTACAGGTTAGGCTCTGGAAACACCATATATTTT. V usage is TRBV5-1 and J usage is TRBJ1-3; TRBD1 is a possible D gene (5 bases). CDR1 and CDR2 (germline): SGHRS, YFSETQ. V lost 3 bases and J lost 0, with 13 bases in between. CDR3 length equals 16 residues. Full variable domain (outside the CDR3, taken from reference TRBV5-1 and TRBJ1-3): KAGVTQTPRYLIKTRGQQVTLSCSPISGHRSVSWYQQTPGQGLQFLFEYFSETQRNKGNFPGRFSGRQFSNSRSEMNVSTLELGDSALYLCASSYYRLGSGNTIYFGEGSWLTVV.

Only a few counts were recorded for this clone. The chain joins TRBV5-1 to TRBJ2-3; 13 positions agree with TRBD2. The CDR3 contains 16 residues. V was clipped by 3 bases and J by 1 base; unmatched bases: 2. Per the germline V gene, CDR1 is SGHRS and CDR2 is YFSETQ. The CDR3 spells CASSSGTSGGTDTQYF. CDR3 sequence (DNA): TGCGCCAGCAGCTCAGGGACTAGCGGGGGCACAGATACGCAGTATTTT.

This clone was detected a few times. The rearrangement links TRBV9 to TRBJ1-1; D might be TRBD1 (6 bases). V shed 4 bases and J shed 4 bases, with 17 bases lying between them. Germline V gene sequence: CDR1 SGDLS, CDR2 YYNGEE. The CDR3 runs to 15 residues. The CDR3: CASSSTGSTGTEAFF. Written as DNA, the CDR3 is TGTGCCAGCAGCTCGACAGGCTCTACGGGCACTGAAGCTTTCTTT.

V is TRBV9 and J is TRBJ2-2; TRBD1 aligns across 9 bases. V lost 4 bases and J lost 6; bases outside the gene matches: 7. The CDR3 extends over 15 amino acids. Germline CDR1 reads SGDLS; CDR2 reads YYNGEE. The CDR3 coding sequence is TGTGCCAGCAGCTCCGGACAGGGGTTGGCCGGGGAGCTGTTTTTT. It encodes CASSSGQGLAGELFF.

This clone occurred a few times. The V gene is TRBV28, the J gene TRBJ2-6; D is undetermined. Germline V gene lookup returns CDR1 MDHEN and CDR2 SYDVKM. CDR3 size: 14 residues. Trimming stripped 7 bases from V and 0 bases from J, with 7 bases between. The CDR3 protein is CASITSSGANVLTF. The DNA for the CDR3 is TGTGCCAGCATCACATCCTCTGGGGCCAACGTCCTGACTTTC.

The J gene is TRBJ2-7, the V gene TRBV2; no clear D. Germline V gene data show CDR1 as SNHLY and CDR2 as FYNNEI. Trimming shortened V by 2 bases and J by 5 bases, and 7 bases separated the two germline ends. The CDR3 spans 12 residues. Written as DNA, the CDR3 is TGTGCCAGCAGTGAAATCAGTAACGAGCAGTACTTC. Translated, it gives CASSEISNEQYF.

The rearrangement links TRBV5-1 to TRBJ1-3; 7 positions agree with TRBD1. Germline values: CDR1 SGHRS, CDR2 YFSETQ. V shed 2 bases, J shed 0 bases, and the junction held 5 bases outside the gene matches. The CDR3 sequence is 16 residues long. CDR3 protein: CASSLSGTVSGNTIYF. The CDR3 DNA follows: TGCGCCAGCAGCTTATCCGGGACAGTCTCTGGAAACACCATATATTTT.

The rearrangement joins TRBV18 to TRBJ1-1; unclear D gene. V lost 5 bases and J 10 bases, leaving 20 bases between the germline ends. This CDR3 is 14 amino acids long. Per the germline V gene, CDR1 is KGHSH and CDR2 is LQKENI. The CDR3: CASSSEDSALGAFF. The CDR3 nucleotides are TGTGCCAGCTCATCGGAGGATTCCGCCTTAGGAGCTTTCTTT.

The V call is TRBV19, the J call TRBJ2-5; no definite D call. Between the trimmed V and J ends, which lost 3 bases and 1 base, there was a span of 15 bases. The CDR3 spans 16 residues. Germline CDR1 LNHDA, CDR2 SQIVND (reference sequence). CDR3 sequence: CASSMEPLVGQETQYF. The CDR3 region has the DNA TGTGCCAGTAGTATGGAGCCTCTGGTAGGCCAAGAGACCCAGTACTTC.

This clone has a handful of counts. CDR3 coding DNA: TGTGCCAGCAGCTTAGATGCACAGATACTCTCTGGGGCCAACGTCCTGACTTTC. This encodes CASSLDAQILSGANVLTF. This chain links TRBV7-2 with TRBJ2-6; D not resolved. This CDR3 has 18 residues. CDR1 and CDR2 (germline): SGHTA, FQGNSA. Trimming cost V 1 base and J 0 bases, with 13 bases left between them. Supplemented by reference TRBV7-2 and TRBJ2-6, the full variable domain reads GAGVSQSPSNKVTEKGKDVELRCDPISGHTALYWYRQSLGQGLEFLIYFQGNSAPDKSGLPSDRFSAERTGGSVSTLTIQRTQQEDSAVYLCASSLDAQILSGANVLTFGAGSRLTVL.

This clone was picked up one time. The DNA for the CDR3 is TGTGCCAGCAGTTACCAGGGCCTATACTACTTC. It yields the protein CASSYQGLYYF. The chain recombines TRBV6-6 with TRBJ2-5; D might be TRBD1 (5 bases). Between the trimmed V and J ends, which lost 2 bases and 14 bases, there was a span of 12 bases. CDR1 is MNHNY, CDR2 SVGAGI, per germline (reference sequence). The CDR3 runs to 11 residues.

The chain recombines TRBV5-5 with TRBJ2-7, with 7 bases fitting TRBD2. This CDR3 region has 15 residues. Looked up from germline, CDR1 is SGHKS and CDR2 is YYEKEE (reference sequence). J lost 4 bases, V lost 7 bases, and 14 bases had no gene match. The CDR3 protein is CASGTDGGGWYEQYF. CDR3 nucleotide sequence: TGTGCCAGCGGAACCGATGGGGGGGGGTGGTACGAGCAGTACTTC.

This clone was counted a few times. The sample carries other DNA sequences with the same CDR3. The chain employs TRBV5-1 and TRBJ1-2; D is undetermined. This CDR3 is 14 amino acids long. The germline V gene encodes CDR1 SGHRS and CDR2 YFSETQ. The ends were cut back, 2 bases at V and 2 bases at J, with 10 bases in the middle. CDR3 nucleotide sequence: TGCGCCAGCAGCTTAGCCACAGCCAACTATGGCTACACCTTC. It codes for CASSLATANYGYTF.

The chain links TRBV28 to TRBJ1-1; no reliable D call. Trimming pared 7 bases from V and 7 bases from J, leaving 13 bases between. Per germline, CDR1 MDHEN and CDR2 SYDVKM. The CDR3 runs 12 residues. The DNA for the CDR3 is TGTGCCAGCATCTTTCGGGGTGATGAAGCTTTCTTT. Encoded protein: CASIFRGDEAFF.

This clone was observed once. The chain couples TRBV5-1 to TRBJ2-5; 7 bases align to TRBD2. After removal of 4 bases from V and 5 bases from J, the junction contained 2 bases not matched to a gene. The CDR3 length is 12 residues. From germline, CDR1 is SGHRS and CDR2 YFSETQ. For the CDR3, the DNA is TGCGCCAGCAGCGCGGGAGTCGAGACCCAGTACTTC. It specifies CASSAGVETQYF. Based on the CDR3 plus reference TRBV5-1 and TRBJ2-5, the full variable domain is KAGVTQTPRYLIKTRGQQVTLSCSPISGHRSVSWYQQTPGQGLQFLFEYFSETQRNKGNFPGRFSGRQFSNSRSEMNVSTLELGDSALYLCASSAGVETQYFGPGTRLLVL.

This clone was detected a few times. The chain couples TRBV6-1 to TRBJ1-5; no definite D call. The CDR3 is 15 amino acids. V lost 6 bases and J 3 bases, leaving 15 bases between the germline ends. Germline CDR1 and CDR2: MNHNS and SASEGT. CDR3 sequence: CASSRAGVANQPQHF. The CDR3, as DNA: TGTGCCAGCAGCCGCGCCGGGGTAGCCAATCAGCCCCAGCATTTT.

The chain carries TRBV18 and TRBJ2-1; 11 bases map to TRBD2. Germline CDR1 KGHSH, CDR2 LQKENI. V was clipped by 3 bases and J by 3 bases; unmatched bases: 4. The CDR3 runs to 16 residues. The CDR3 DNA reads TGTGCCAGCTCACCTAGTACTAGCGGGAGCTACAATGAGCAGTTCTTC. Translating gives CASSPSTSGSYNEQFF.

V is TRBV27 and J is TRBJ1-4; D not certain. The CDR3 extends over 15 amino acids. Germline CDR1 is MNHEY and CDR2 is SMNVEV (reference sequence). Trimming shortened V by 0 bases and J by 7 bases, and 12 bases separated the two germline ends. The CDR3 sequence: CASSLSSSLGEKLFF. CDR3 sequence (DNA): TGTGCCAGCAGTTTATCGAGTAGCCTCGGTGAAAAACTGTTTTTT.